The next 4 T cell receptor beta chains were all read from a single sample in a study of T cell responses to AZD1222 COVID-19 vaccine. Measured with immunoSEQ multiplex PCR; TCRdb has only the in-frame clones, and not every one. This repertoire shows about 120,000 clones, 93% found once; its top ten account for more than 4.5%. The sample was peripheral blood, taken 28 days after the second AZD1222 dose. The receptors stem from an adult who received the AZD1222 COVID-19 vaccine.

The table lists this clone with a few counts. CDR3 nucleotide sequence: TGTGCCACCAGCCGGGGGAAGAACACTGAAGCTTTCTTT. This translates into CATSRGKNTEAFF. The gene calls are TRBV15 and TRBJ1-1; weak D call: TRBD1 (5 bases). CDR3 length: 13 amino acids. With 5 bases removed from V and 1 base from J, the gap between germline ends came to 8 bases. CDR1 is LNHNV, CDR2 YYDKDF, per germline (reference sequence). Complete variable domain (other parts from reference TRBV15 and TRBJ1-1): DAMVIQNPRYQVTQFGKPVTLSCSQTLNHNVMYWYQQKSSQAPKLLFHYYDKDFNNEADTPDNFQSRRPNTSFCFLDIRSPGLGDTAMYLCATSRGKNTEAFFGQGTRLTVV.

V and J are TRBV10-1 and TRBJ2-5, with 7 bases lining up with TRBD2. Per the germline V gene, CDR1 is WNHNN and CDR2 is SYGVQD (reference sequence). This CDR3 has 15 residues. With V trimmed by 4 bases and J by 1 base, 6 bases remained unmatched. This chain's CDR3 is CASSVLAETQETQYF. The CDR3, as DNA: TGCGCCAGCAGTGTGCTAGCGGAGACCCAAGAGACCCAGTACTTC.

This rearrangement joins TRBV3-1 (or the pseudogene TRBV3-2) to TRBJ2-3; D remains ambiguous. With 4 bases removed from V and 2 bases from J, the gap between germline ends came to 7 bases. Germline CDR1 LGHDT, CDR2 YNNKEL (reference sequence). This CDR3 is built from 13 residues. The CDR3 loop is CASSPDTTDTQYF. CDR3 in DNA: TGTGCCAGCAGCCCGGATACCACAGATACGCAGTATTTT.

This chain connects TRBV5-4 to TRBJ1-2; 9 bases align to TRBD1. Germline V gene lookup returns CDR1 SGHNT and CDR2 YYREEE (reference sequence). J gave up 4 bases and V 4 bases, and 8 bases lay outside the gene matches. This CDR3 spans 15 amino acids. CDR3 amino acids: CASSPQQGATYGYTF. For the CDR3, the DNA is TGTGCCAGCAGCCCGCAACAGGGGGCAACCTATGGCTACACCTTC.